This TCR beta chain was obtained from a study of blood T cells in healthy people across ages. Through a sample-barcoded 5' primer and a J-beta primer mix, a second PCR was run for roughly 7 to 12 cycles. TCRdb called the 5' RACE reads again in MiXCR, with one record for every CDR3 protein. Of roughly 1.5 million distinct CDR3 sequences listed, approximately 42% are singletons. The CDR3 length is 15 residues. Trimming took 6 bases from V and 4 from J; bases not matched to a gene: 12. The germline V gene has CDR1 SNHLY and CDR2 FYNNEI. Findings and limits, study-wide: Reliance upon unsorted PBMCs precluded definitive naive versus antigen-experienced comparison.

Each of the donors had approximately 10 milliliters of peripheral blood drawn into EDTA-treated Vacutainer tubes. This clonotype was counted only a few times. The antigen remains undetermined. The TCR sequence derives from a woman aged 18-29 years in good health. J is TRBJ2-7 and V is TRBV2; 7 bases are shared with TRBD1. The sequencing sample was made of blood. CDR3 amino acids: CASSESRTGAYEQYF. CDR3 nucleotides: TGTGCCAGCAGCGAGAGCAGGACAGGAGCATACGAGCAGTACTTC.